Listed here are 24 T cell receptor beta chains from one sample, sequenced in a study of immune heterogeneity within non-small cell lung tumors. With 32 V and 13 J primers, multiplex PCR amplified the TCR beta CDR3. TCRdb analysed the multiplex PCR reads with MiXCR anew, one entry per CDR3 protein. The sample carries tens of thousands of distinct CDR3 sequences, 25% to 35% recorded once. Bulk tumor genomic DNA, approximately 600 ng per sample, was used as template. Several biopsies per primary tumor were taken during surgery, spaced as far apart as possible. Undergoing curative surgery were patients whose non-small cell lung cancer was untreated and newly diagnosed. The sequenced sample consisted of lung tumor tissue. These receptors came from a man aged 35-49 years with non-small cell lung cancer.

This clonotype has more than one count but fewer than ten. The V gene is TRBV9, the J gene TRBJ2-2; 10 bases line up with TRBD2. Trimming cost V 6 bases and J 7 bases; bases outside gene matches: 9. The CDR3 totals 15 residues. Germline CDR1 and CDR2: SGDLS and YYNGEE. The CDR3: CASTLDRTSGGELFF. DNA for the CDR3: TGTGCCAGCACCCTAGACAGGACTAGCGGCGGGGAGCTGTTTTTT.

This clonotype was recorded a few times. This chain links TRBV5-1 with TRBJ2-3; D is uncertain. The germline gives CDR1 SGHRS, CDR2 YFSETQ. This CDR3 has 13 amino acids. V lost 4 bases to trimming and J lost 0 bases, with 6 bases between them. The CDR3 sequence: CASSRVSTDTQYF. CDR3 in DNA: TGCGCCAGCAGCCGGGTTAGCACAGATACGCAGTATTTT. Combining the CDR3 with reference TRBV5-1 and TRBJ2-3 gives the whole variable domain KAGVTQTPRYLIKTRGQQVTLSCSPISGHRSVSWYQQTPGQGLQFLFEYFSETQRNKGNFPGRFSGRQFSNSRSEMNVSTLELGDSALYLCASSRVSTDTQYFGPGTRLTVL.

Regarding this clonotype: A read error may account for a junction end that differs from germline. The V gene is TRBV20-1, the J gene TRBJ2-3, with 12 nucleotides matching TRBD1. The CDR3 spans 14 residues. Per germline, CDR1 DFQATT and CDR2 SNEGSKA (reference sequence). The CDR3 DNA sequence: TGCAGTGCTCCCGGGACAGGGGGCACAGGTACGCAGTATTTT. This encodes CSAPGTGGTGTQYF.

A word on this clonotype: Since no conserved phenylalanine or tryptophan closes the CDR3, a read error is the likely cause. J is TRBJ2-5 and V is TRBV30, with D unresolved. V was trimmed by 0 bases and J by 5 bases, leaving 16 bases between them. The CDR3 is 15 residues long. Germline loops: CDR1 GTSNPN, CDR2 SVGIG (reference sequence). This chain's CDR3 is CAWSVKKAAGETQYL. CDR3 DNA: TGTGCCTGGAGTGTTAAAAAGGCCGCCGGGGAGACCCAGTACTTA.

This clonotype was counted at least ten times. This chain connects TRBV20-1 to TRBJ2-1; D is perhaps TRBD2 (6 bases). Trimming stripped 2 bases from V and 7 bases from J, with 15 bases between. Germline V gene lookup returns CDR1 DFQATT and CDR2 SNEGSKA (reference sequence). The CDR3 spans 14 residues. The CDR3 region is CSARSRAGLNEQFF. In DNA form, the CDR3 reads TGCAGTGCTAGAAGTCGGGCGGGGCTTAATGAGCAGTTCTTC.

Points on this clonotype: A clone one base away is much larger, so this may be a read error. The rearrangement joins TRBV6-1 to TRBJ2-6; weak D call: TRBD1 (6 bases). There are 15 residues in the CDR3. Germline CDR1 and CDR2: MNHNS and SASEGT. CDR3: CDSKIQGPGANVLTF. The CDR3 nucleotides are TGTGACAGCAAAATTCAGGGGCCCGGGGCCAACGTCCTGACTTTC.

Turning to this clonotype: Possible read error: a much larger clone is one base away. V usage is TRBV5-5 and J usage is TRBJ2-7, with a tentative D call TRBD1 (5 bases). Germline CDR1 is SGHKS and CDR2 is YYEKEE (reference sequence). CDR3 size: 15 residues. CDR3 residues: CVSSYTTDTFYEQYF. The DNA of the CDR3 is TGTGTCAGCAGCTATACAACGGACACCTTCTACGAGCAGTACTTC.

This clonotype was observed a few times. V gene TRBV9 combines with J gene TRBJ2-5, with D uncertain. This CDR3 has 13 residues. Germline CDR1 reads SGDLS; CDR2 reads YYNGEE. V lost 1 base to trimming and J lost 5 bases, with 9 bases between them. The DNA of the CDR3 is TGTGCCAGCAGCGTAAACACTGGGGAGACCCAGTACTTC. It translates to CASSVNTGETQYF.

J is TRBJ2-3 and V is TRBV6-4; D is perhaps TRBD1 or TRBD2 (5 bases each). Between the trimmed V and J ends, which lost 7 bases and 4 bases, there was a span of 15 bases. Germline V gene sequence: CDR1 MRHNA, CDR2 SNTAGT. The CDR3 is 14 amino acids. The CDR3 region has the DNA TGTGCCAGCAAGCCAGGGAGAGGGGCAGATACGCAGTATTTT. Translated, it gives CASKPGRGADTQYF.

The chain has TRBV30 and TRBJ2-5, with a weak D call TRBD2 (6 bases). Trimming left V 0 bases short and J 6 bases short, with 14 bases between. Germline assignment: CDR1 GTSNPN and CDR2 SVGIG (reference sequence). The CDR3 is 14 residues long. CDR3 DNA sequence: TGTGCCTGGAGTGTTGGAGGGACGGAAAAGACCCAGTACTTC. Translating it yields CAWSVGGTEKTQYF. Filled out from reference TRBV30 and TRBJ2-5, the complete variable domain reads SQTIHQWPATLVQPVGSPLSLECTVEGTSNPNLYWYRQAAGRGLQLLFYSVGIGQISSEVPQNLSASRPQDRQFILSSKKLLLSDSGFYLCAWSVGGTEKTQYFGPGTRLLVL.

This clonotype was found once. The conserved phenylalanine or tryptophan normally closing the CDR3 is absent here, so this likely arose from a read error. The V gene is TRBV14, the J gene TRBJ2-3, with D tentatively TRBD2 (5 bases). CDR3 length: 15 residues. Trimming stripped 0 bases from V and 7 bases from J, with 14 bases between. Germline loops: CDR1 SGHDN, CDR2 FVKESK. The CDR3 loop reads CASSQDKRPRNTQYS. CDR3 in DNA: TGTGCCAGCAGCCAAGATAAGCGGCCCCGGAATACGCAGTATTCT.

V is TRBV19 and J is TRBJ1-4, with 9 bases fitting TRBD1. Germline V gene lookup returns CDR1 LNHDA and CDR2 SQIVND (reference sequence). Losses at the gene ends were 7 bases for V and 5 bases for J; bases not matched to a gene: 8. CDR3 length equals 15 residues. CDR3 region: CASTRVGTGNEKLFF. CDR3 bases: TGTGCCAGTACTAGGGTTGGGACAGGGAATGAAAAACTGTTTTTT. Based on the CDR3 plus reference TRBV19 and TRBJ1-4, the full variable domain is DGGITQSPKYLFRKEGQNVTLSCEQNLNHDAMYWYRQDPGQGLRLIYYSQIVNDFQKGDIAEGYSVSREKKESFPLTVTSAQKNPTAFYLCASTRVGTGNEKLFFGSGTQLSVL.

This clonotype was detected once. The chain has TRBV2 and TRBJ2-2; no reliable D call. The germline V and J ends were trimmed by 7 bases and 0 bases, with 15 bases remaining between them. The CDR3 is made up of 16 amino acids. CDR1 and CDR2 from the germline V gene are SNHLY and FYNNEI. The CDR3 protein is CASKPSVTANTGELFF. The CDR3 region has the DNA TGTGCCAGCAAACCGTCGGTAACAGCGAACACCGGGGAGCTGTTTTTT.

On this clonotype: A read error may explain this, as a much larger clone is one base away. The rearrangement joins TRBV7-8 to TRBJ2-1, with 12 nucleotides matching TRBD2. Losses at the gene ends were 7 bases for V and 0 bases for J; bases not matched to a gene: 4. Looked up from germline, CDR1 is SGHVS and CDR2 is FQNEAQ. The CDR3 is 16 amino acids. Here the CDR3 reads CASIRTSGASYNEQFF. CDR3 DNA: TGTGCCAGCATCCGGACTAGCGGGGCCTCCTACAATGAGCAGTTCTTC.

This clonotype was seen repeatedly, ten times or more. CDR3 DNA: TGCGCCAGCAGCTTGAAATCGCTAGCGGGAGTGTGGGCCACCGGGGAGCTGTTTTTT. Its protein is CASSLKSLAGVWATGELFF. The rearrangement links TRBV5-1 to TRBJ2-2; 10 positions agree with TRBD2. The CDR3 is 19 amino acids. Trimming took 1 base from V and 4 from J; bases not matched to a gene: 13. The germline gives CDR1 SGHRS, CDR2 YFSETQ.

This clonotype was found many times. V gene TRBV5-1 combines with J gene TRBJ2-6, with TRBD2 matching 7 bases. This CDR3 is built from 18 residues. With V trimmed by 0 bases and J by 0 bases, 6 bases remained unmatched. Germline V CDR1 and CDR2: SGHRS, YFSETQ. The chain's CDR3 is CASSLEGGRSSGANVLTF. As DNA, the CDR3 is TGCGCCAGCAGCTTGGAAGGCGGGAGATCCTCTGGGGCCAACGTCCTGACTTTC.

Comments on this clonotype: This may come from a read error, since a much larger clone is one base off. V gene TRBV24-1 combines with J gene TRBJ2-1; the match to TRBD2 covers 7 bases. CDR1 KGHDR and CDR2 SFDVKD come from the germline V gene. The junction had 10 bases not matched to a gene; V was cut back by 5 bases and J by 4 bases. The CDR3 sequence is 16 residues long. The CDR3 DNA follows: TGTGCCACCAGTGGTTTAGGCGGGAGTGGTTACAATGAGCAGTTCTTC. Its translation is CATSGLGGSGYNEQFF.

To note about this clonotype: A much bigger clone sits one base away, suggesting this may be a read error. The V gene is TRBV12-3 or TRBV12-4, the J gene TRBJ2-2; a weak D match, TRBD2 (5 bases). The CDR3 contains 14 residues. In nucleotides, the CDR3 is TGTGCCAGAAGTTTAGCGATCCTCACCGGGGAGCTGTTTTTT. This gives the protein CARSLAILTGELFF.

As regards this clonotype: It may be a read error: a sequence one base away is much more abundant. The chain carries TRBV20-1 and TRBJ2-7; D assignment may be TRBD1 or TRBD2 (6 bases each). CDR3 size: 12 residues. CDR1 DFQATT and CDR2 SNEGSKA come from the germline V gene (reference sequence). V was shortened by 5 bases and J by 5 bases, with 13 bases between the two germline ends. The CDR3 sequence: CSACKGGHEQYF. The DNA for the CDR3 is TGCAGTGCTTGTAAGGGGGGCCACGAGCAGTACTTC.

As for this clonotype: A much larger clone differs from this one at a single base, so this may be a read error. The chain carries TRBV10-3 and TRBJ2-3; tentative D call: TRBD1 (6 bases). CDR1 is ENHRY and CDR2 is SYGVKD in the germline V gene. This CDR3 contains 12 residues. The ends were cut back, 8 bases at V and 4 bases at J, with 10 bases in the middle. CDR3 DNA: TGTGCCATCGGGGGCGACTCAGATACGCAGTATTTT. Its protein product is CAIGGDSDTQYF.

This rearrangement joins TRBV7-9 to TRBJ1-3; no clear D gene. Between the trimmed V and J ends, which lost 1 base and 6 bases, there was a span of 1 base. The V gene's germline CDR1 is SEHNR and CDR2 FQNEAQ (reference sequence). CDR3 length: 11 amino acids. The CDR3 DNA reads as TGTGCCAGCAGCTTAGAAAACACCATATATTTT. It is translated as CASSLENTIYF. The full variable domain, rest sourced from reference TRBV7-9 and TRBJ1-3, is DTGVSQNPRHKITKRGQNVTFRCDPISEHNRLYWYRQTLGQGPEFLTYFQNEAQLEKSRLLSDRFSAERPKGSFSTLEIQRTEQGDSAMYLCASSLENTIYFGEGSWLTVV.

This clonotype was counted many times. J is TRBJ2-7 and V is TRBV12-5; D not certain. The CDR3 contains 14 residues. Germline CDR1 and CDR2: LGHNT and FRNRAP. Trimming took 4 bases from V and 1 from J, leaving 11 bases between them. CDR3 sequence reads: CASGSPAQSYEQYF. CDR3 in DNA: TGTGCTAGTGGTTCCCCGGCACAGTCCTACGAGCAGTACTTC.

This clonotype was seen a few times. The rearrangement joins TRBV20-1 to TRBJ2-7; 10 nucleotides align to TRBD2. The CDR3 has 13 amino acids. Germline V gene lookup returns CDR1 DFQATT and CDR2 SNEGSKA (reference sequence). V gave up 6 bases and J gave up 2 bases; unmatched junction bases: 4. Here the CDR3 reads CSATSGITYEQYF. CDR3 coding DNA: TGCAGTGCAACTAGCGGGATTACCTACGAGCAGTACTTC.

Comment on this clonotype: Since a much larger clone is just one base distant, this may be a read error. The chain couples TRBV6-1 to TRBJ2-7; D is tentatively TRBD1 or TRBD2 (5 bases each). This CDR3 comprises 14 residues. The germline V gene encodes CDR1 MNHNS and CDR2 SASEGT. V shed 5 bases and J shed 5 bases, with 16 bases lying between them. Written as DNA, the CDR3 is TGTGCCAGCAGTCCCTTTTGGGGCGGGCACGAGCAGTACTTC. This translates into CASSPFWGGHEQYF.